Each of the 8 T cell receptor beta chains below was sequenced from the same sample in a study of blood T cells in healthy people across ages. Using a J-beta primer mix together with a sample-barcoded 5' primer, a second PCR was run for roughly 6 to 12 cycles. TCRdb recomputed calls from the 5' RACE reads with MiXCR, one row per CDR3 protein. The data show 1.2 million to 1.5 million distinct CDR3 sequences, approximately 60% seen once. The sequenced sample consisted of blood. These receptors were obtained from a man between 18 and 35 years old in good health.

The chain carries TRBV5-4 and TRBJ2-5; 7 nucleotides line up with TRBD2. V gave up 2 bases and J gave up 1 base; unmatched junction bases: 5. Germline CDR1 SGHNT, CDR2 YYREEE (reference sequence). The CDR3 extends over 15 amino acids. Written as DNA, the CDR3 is TGTGCCAGCAGCTTCCAGGAGCGGGGCCAAGAGACCCAGTACTTC. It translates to CASSFQERGQETQYF.

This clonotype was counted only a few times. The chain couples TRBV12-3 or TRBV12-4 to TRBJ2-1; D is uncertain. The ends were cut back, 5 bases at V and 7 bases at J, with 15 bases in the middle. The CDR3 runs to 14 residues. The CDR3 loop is CASSHNSLGNEQFF. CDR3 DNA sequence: TGTGCCAGCAGTCATAACTCACTCGGGAATGAGCAGTTCTTC.

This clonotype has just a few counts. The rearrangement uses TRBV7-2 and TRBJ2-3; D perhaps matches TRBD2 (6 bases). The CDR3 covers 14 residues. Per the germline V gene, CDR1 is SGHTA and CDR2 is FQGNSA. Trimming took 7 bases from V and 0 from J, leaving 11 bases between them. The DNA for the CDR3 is TGTGCCAGCATTCACGGGGGAAGCACAGATACGCAGTATTTT. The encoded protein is CASIHGGSTDTQYF.

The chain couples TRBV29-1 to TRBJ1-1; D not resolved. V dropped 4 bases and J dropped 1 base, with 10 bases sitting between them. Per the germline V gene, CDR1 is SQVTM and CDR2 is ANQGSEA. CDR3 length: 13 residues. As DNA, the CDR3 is TGCAGCGTTGGATCGGCGGAGAACACTGAAGCTTTCTTT. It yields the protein CSVGSAENTEAFF.

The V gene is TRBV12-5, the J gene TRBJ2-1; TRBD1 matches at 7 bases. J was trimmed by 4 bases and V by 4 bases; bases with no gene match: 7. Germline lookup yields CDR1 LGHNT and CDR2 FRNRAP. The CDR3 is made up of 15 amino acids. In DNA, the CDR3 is TGTGCTAGTGGTTGGGTCCAGGGGGATTACAATGAGCAGTTCTTC. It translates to CASGWVQGDYNEQFF.

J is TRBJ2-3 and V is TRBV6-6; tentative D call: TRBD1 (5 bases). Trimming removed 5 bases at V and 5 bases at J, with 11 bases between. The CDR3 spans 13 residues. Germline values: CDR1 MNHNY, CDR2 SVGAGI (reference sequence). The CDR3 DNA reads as TGTGCCAGCAGTACATCGACAGAAGATACGCAGTATTTT. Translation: CASSTSTEDTQYF.

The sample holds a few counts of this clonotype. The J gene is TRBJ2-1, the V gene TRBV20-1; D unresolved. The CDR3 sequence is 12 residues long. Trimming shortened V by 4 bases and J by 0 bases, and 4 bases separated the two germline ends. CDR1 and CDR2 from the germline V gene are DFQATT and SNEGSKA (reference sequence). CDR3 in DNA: TGCAGTGCTATCTCCTCCTACAATGAGCAGTTCTTC. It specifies CSAISSYNEQFF.

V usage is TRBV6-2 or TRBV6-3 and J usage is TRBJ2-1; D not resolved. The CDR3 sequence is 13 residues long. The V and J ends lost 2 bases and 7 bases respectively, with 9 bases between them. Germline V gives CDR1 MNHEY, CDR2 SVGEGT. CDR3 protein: CASSYGWTNEQFF. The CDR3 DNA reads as TGTGCCAGCAGTTACGGATGGACGAATGAGCAGTTCTTC.